This T cell receptor delta chain was identified during a study of gamma-delta T cells after stem cell transplantation. Trimming cost V 2 bases and J 0 bases, with 21 bases left between them. The CDR3 is 18 amino acids. Per germline, CDR1 GEAIGNYY and CDR2 EKD. TCRdb re-processed the RT-PCR reads via CATT. Of under 2,000 delta-chain clones listed, just over 5% were seen once; the top ten hold approximately 52%. This clone was counted a few times. TCRdb's protein, taken from a much larger clone, differs from this DNA's translation at residue 6, likely owing to a read error; the protein displayed comes from the DNA.

The source material was gamma-delta T cells. The chain links TRDV2 to TRDJ1, with no clear D. TCRdb supplies no J gene; here it was assigned by aligning the nucleotide sequence to germline. The TCR was taken from a human donor. It is not recorded whose cells these are; they may come from a transplant donor. CDR3 DNA sequence: TGTGCCTGTGACAGGGGCGGGGCTATAAGGGAGTACACCGATAAACTCATCTTT. Translating gives CACDRGGAIREYTDKLIF.